Many counts were recorded for the clone carrying this T cell receptor beta chain. One entry per CDR3 protein results from TCRdb running MiXCR on the reads. The sample carries tens of thousands of distinct CDR3 sequences, less than 25% recorded once. V dropped 3 bases and J dropped 8; count of bases not matched to a gene: 13. This CDR3 is 16 amino acids long. Germline values: CDR1 LNHNV, CDR2 YYDKDF (reference sequence). These data come from a study of lung T cells in sarcoidosis with Löfgren's syndrome. The clonotype was recovered from a human donor with sarcoidosis (Löfgren's syndrome or another form), or a control subject (not recorded which). The chain links TRBV15 to TRBJ1-5, with TRBD1 matching over 7 bases. Specimen: CD4+ T cells from PBMCs. The CDR3 sequence: CATSRGTGAGGKPQHF. The CDR3 nucleotides read TGTGCCACCAGCAGGGGAACAGGGGCAGGTGGAAAGCCCCAGCATTTT. The variable domain in full, with the rest retrieved from reference TRBV15 and TRBJ1-5, is DAMVIQNPRYQVTQFGKPVTLSCSQTLNHNVMYWYQQKSSQAPKLLFHYYDKDFNNEADTPDNFQSRRPNTSFCFLDIRSPGLGDTAMYLCATSRGTGAGGKPQHFGDGTRLSIL.